This entry is about one T cell receptor (beta chain). This table comes from immunoSEQ multiplex PCR, and its TCRdb copy is limited to in-frame clones, with some not included. This sample has 100,000 to 150,000 clones, with over 75% found just once. This entry is derived from a study of control samples from healthy donors and cancer patients. V was cut by 7 bases and J by 0 bases, with 7 bases left in between. Germline V gene lookup returns CDR1 LNHDA and CDR2 SQIVND (reference sequence). The CDR3 has 14 amino acids. The J gene is TRBJ1-6, the V gene TRBV19, with D uncertain. The sequenced material came from blood. The origin of this receptor is a man in his forties or fifties in good health. CDR3 protein: CASTASSYNSPLHF. CDR3 nucleotides: TGTGCCAGTACGGCGAGCTCCTATAATTCACCCCTCCACTTT.